The T cell receptor (beta chain) described here comes from a study of patients and donors after allogeneic stem cell transplantation. The CDR3 sequence is 14 residues long. Germline V gene sequence: CDR1 MNHNS, CDR2 SASEGT. Trimming took off 4 bases at V and 4 bases at J, with 11 bases between the two ends. TCRdb re-derived calls from the RT-PCR reads in MiXCR, one entry per CDR3 protein. Found here are about 230,000 distinct CDR3 sequences, 13% to 15% of them singletons; the top ten hold around 10%. The sequence was collected from a human donor who was either an allogeneic HSCT recipient or a stem cell or donor lymphocyte infusion donor (not recorded which). It is not recorded whose cells these are; they may come from a transplant donor. The sample comprised blood, either unsorted or a sorted T cell fraction (not recorded which). The J gene is TRBJ2-1, the V gene TRBV6-1; D is possibly TRBD2 (6 bases). CDR3 loop: CASSGGTGYNEQFF. The CDR3 DNA is TGTGCCAGCAGTGGAGGGACTGGGTACAATGAGCAGTTCTTC.